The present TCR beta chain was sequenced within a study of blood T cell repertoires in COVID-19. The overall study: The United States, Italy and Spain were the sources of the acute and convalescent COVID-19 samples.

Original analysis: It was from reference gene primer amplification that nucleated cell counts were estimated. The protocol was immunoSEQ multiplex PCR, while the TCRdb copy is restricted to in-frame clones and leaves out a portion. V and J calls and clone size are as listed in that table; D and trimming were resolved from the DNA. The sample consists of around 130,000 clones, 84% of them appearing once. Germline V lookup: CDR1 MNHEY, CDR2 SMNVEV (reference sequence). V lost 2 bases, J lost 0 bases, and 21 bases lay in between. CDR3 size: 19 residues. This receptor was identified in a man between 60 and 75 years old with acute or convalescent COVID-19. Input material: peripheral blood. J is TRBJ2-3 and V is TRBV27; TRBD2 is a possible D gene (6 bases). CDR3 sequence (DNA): TGTGCCAGCAGTTTACGGAGGGGTTCCGGAACCACTAGCACAGATACGCAGTATTTT. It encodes CASSLRRGSGTTSTDTQYF.